This TCR beta chain is from a study of T cells expressing NK-cell markers. Study as a whole: Sorted CD3+CD56-NKG2C+, CD3+CD56+NKG2C- and CD3+CD56+NKG2C+ T cells were the source of the TCR beta repertoires. Study observations and caveats: Among four donors, these clonotypes also ranked first in the CD3+CD56-NKG2C+ fraction.

Comment on this clonotype: The antigen remains undetermined.

TCRdb reprocessed the 5' RACE reads, with one entry per CDR3 protein and no DNA. Here the sample table reports fewer than 400,000 distinct CDR3 sequences. CDR3 length: 15 residues. Germline loops: CDR1 MNHNS, CDR2 SASEGT. This clonotype originated in a man aged 18-70 years in good health. The V gene is TRBV6-1, the J gene TRBJ1-6. Sequenced material: blood T cells: a sorted CD56 or NKG2C T cell subset, CD4+ or CD8+ T cells, or bulk PBMC T cells (not recorded which). The CDR3 reads CASKGGRGGGSPLHF.